A single TCR beta chain is shown here with its context. As yet, its antigen is unknown. The data were produced by immunoSEQ multiplex PCR, yet TCRdb's version contains in-frame clones alone and is incomplete. The sample carries around 37,000 clones, around 81% recorded once. The sample belongs to a study of OX40 agonist ivuxolimab in advanced cancers. Overall study: An anti-OX40 (CD134) antibody with agonistic activity, ivuxolimab, was administered to patients. Hepatocellular carcinoma, melanoma, renal cell or head and neck cancer was diagnosed in the dose-escalation patients.

Study-level results: The antigen specificity of the peripheral T cells (those that were expanded) was not determined. CD4+ and CD8+ blood T cells expanded clonally by week 6 at 0.1 to 3.0 mg/kg.

Sequencing used CD4+ or CD8+ T cells sorted from blood, obtained in a trial of the OX40 agonist ivuxolimab. The TCR comes from an adult with an advanced solid tumor such as melanoma, head and neck, liver or kidney cancer.

This CDR3 is CASSLGTGNRETQYF. CDR3 sequence (DNA): TGTGCCAGCAGTTTAGGGACAGGGAATAGAGAGACCCAGTACTTC. The J gene is TRBJ2-5, the V gene TRBV28; 9 bases map to TRBD1. The CDR3 has 15 amino acids. V lost 2 bases, J lost 4 bases, and 5 bases stayed unmatched. Germline V gene sequence: CDR1 MDHEN, CDR2 SYDVKM.